The present T cell receptor beta chain was sequenced within a study of Graves' ophthalmopathy and Graves' hyperthyroidism. This clonotype was observed many times. Researchers took RNA transcripts and amplified TCR beta CDR3 regions from them. Following a first-round RT-PCR that used HTBI primers, a second-round multiplex PCR was carried out. TCRdb re-derived calls from the multiplex PCR reads in MiXCR, one entry per CDR3 protein. The sample comprises under 350,000 distinct CDR3 sequences, roughly 17% of which are singletons, and approximately 13% rests with the top ten. The V gene's germline CDR1 is MNHEY and CDR2 SVGAGI. The CDR3 spans 11 residues. The V gene lost 8 bases and the J gene lost 5 bases, with 10 bases spanning the gap.

The V call is TRBV6-5, the J call TRBJ2-7; D is perhaps TRBD1 or TRBD2 (5 bases each). The clonotype originates from an adult man with Graves' ophthalmopathy. The specimen sequenced was peripheral blood. CDR3 DNA sequence: TGTGCCAGCGGGACCCCGGACGAGCAGTACTTC. Translated: CASGTPDEQYF.